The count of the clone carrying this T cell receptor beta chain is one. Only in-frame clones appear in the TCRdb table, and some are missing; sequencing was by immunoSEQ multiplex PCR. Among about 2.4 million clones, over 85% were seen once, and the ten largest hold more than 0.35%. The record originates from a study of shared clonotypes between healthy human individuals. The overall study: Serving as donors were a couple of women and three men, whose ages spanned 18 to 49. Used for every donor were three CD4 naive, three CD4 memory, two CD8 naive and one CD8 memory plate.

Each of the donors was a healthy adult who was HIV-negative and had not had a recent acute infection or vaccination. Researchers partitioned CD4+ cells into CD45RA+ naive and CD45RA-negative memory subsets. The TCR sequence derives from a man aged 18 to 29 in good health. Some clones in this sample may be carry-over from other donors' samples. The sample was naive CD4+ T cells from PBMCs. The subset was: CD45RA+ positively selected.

The CDR3 DNA follows: TGTGCCAGCAGTTTCACGGAGGGTGCTGGCTACACCTTC. Amino acid sequence: CASSFTEGAGYTF. This sequence joins TRBV28 and TRBJ1-2; D remains ambiguous. Germline V gene sequence: CDR1 MDHEN, CDR2 SYDVKM. Trimming cost V 3 bases and J 7 bases, with 12 bases left between them. This CDR3 comprises 13 residues.